This T cell receptor (beta chain) stems from a study of vaccination effects on CD4 cells after COVID-19. Study-level information: Participants received two doses of either the BNT162b2 or mRNA-1273 vaccine.

Antigen-specific CD4+ T cells were expanded (with viral peptide pools) by the ViraFEST assay ahead of sequencing. Investigators separated out CD4+ T cells once around 10 days of culture had passed. Having tested negative for nucleocapsid antibodies, the vaccine recipients showed no prior SARS-CoV-2 infection. The V gene end was trimmed by 4 bases and the J gene end by 4 bases; junction bases not matched to a gene: 3. Germline CDR1 SGHTA, CDR2 FQGNSA. This CDR3 is built from 13 residues. The data were produced by immunoSEQ multiplex PCR, yet TCRdb's version contains in-frame clones alone and is incomplete. The data hold about 79,000 clones, with approximately 81% observed a single time. A note on this clone: Its specificity is not known.

Findings of the study overall: The study enrolled few convalescent patients and sampled no early post-infection timepoints. The study found that only 1 of 255 vaccine-induced clones from healthy vaccinees cross-reacted with common cold coronaviruses.

The sample consisted of CD4+ T cells from PBMCs cultured with HCoV-229E spike peptides, taken before COVID-19 vaccination. The chain links TRBV7-2 to TRBJ1-2, with 7 nucleotides matching TRBD1. The clonotype was recovered from a human donor who received a COVID-19 vaccine. CDR3 bases: TGTGCCAGCAGCTGGGCAGGGGGCTATGGCTACACCTTC. It translates to CASSWAGGYGYTF. The full variable domain, rest sourced from reference TRBV7-2 and TRBJ1-2, is GAGVSQSPSNKVTEKGKDVELRCDPISGHTALYWYRQSLGQGLEFLIYFQGNSAPDKSGLPSDRFSAERTGGSVSTLTIQRTQQEDSAVYLCASSWAGGYGYTFGSGTRLTVV.